The clone carrying this TCR beta chain appeared a few times. Its antigen remains unknown. The data stem from a study of follicular helper T cells after annual influenza vaccination. Turning to the study itself: Blood was drawn on days 0, 7 and 28 after vaccination. Across the 2013-2014, 2014-2015 and 2015-2016 vaccination seasons, some subjects were resampled.

CDR3 length: 14 amino acids. V gave up 5 bases and J gave up 8 bases; unmatched junction bases: 10. CDR1 MDHEN and CDR2 SYDVKM come from the germline V gene. The study, taken as a whole, reports: ICOS+CD38+ cTfh clonality tracked population frequency, and its change tracked circulating plasmablast change. Day 7 ICOS+CD38+ clones later appeared mostly in ICOS-CD38- cTfh.

Described time point: 2015-2016 season, pre-vaccination. Some clones are missing from TCRdb's copy, which holds only in-frame ones; the method was immunoSEQ multiplex PCR. The sample lists 1,400 or so clones, approximately 85% seen once, with 2% to 2.5% in the top ten. The specimen comprised CXCR5+ CD38+ circulating T follicular helper cells from blood, sampled on the day of influenza vaccination. Subset described: circulating Tfh, non-naive CD4+CXCR5+PD-1+ (ICOS+CD38+ or ICOS-CD38-). This clonotype originated in an adult who received the influenza vaccine. The V gene is TRBV28, the J gene TRBJ1-2; TRBD1 aligns across 8 bases. The CDR3 is CASSTTGGSSGYTF. The CDR3 DNA follows: TGTGCCAGCAGTACCACAGGGGGTTCGTCGGGCTACACCTTC.